The 32 T cell receptor beta chains presented below share a single source sample, sequenced in a study of blood T cells in healthy people across ages. Next came a second PCR, run for about 6 to 12 cycles, which used a sample-barcoded 5' primer along with a J-beta primer mix. TCRdb itself ran the 5' RACE reads through MiXCR, one entry per CDR3 protein. This sample has 750,000 to 950,000 distinct CDR3 sequences; 53% occur once, and the top ten carry around 41%. The sequenced material came from blood. These receptors all come from a man older than 75 in good health.

The sample holds a few counts of this clonotype. This chain uses TRBV25-1 with TRBJ2-7; D gene ambiguous. CDR1 MGHDK and CDR2 SYGVNS come from the germline V gene. The CDR3 is 14 amino acids. Trimming left V 1 base short and J 4 bases short, with 11 bases between. The CDR3 is CASSESVGRYEQYF. The CDR3 DNA follows: TGTGCCAGCAGTGAATCCGTCGGAAGGTACGAGCAGTACTTC.

In this sample, this clonotype turned up a few times. CDR3 bases: TGTGCCAGCAGCCTCGGGCCACCCAACTACTACGAGCAGTACTTC. Its protein product is CASSLGPPNYYEQYF. The J gene is TRBJ2-7, the V gene TRBV13; D remains ambiguous. The length of the CDR3 is 15 residues. The V gene lost 5 bases and the J gene lost 3 bases, with 17 bases spanning the gap. Looked up from germline, CDR1 is PRHDT and CDR2 is FYEKMQ (reference sequence).

With regard to this clonotype: This may be a read error, as it is one base from a much larger clone. The rearrangement links TRBV13 to TRBJ2-1, with 11 bases identical to TRBD1. This CDR3 is built from 14 residues. Per the germline V gene, CDR1 is PRHDT and CDR2 is FYEKMQ (reference sequence). CDR3 DNA sequence: TGTGCCGGCAGCTTAGGGACAGGGGGCAATGAGCAGTTCTTC. Its translation is CAGSLGTGGNEQFF. The variable domain in full, completed from reference TRBV13 and TRBJ2-1, reads AAGVIQSPRHLIKEKRETATLKCYPIPRHDTVYWYQQGPGQDPQFLISFYEKMQSDKGSIPDRFSAQQFSDYHSELNMSSLELGDSALYFCAGSLGTGGNEQFFGPGTRLTVL.

This chain uses TRBV11-3 with TRBJ2-7, with D possibly being TRBD1 (6 bases). The V and J ends lost 5 bases and 5 bases respectively, with 19 bases between them. CDR3 length: 15 residues. Germline-derived CDR1 and CDR2 are SGHNT and YENEEA. CDR3 region: CASSTGSGRLDEQYF. The CDR3 nucleotides read TGTGCCAGCAGCACAGGGTCGGGGCGCTTGGACGAGCAGTACTTC.

As for this clonotype: A much larger clone differs from this one at a single base, so this may be a read error. This chain joins TRBV29-1 and TRBJ2-1, with TRBD2 matching over 10 bases. The DNA end lines up better with TRBJ2-7; the J call may be wrong. Germline V gene data show CDR1 as SQVTM and CDR2 as ANQGSEA. The CDR3 loop spans 14 amino acids. The CDR3 region is CSVDTSGNYNEQYF. CDR3 nucleotides: TGCAGCGTTGACACTAGCGGGAATTACAATGAGCAGTACTTC.

This clonotype turned up a few times. The rearrangement links TRBV9 to TRBJ2-4, with 8 bases that match TRBD1. The DNA end lines up better with TRBJ2-7; the J call may be wrong. Looked up from germline, CDR1 is SGDLS and CDR2 is YYNGEE. The CDR3 extends over 15 amino acids. CDR3 loop: CASSNRDRRPYEQYF. The DNA of the CDR3 is TGTGCCAGCAGCAACCGGGACAGGCGGCCCTACGAGCAGTACTTC.

V gene TRBV28 combines with J gene TRBJ2-3; 8 bases map to TRBD1. The CDR3 covers 15 residues. V gave up 6 bases and J gave up 4 bases; unmatched junction bases: 9. CDR1 and CDR2 (germline): MDHEN, SYDVKM. CDR3 nucleotide sequence: TGTGCCAGCAGGCCTACAGGGGGAGGTGCAGATACGCAGTATTTT. It translates to CASRPTGGGADTQYF.

J is TRBJ2-1 and V is TRBV10-3, with D possibly being TRBD1 or TRBD2 (5 bases each). V lost 11 bases to trimming and J lost 8 bases, with 19 bases between them. The germline gives CDR1 ENHRY, CDR2 SYGVKD. This CDR3 has 13 amino acids. Here the CDR3 DNA reads TGTGCCGGTGTAGAGGGGTCCAGTCATGAGCAGTTCTTC. Encoded protein: CAGVEGSSHEQFF.

Of note for this clonotype: The junction shows a germline mismatch at one end, possibly a read error. The rearrangement links TRBV6-1 to TRBJ2-3, with 10 bases identical to TRBD2. Germline V gene lookup returns CDR1 MNHNS and CDR2 SASEGT. The CDR3 consists of 16 residues. The DNA for the CDR3 is TGTGCCAGCACTGAAGCGCTAGCGGGGGACCGAGATACGCAGTATTTT. This encodes CASTEALAGDRDTQYF.

The rearrangement links TRBV7-9 to TRBJ2-7; D remains unclear. The V end was cut by 5 bases, the J end by 5 bases, with 10 bases between. The CDR3 extends over 12 amino acids. The V gene's germline CDR1 is SEHNR and CDR2 FQNEAQ (reference sequence). The CDR3, as DNA: TGTGCCAGCAGCCTCGAGCCCCACGAGCAGTACTTC. Translation gives CASSLEPHEQYF.

This clonotype turned up a few times. V gene TRBV6-5 combines with J gene TRBJ2-6; 7 bases fit TRBD2. V lost 6 bases, J lost 1 base, and 6 bases stayed unmatched. Germline values: CDR1 MNHEY, CDR2 SVGAGI. The CDR3 has 16 residues. The CDR3 loop is CASRPFGRSGANVLTF. CDR3 sequence (DNA): TGTGCCAGCAGGCCTTTCGGGAGGTCTGGGGCCAACGTCCTGACTTTC.

This chain uses TRBV7-2 with TRBJ1-1; no firm D call. Germline V lookup: CDR1 SGHTA, CDR2 FQGNSA. The CDR3 is 11 residues long. Trimming left V 5 bases short and J 10 bases short, with 11 bases between. DNA of the CDR3: TGTGCCAGCAGCCTCCCCCAGGTAGCTTTCTTT. Residues: CASSLPQVAFF.

J is TRBJ2-3 and V is TRBV5-6, with 13 bases identical to TRBD2. Germline assignment: CDR1 SGHDT and CDR2 YYEEEE. V lost 5 bases, J lost 14 bases, and 17 bases stayed unmatched. CDR3 length: 16 residues. CDR3 bases: TGTGCCAGCAGTAAGGGACTAGCGGGATCCCACAGAGACGCGTATTTT. Translation gives CASSKGLAGSHRDAYF.

The gene calls are TRBV5-4 and TRBJ2-5, with TRBD2 matching 10 bases. There are 16 residues in the CDR3. CDR1 is SGHNT and CDR2 is YYREEE in the germline V gene (reference sequence). The V gene end was trimmed by 1 base and the J gene end by 7 bases; junction bases not matched to a gene: 10. CDR3 protein: CASSLRAGGPSGTQYF. For the CDR3, the DNA is TGTGCCAGCAGCTTGAGAGCGGGAGGGCCCTCGGGGACCCAGTACTTC.

A word on this clonotype: One junction end does not reproduce the germline sequence, and a read error may be involved. The J gene is TRBJ1-2, the V gene TRBV7-9; D is uncertain. Germline CDR1 and CDR2: SEHNR and FQNEAQ (reference sequence). The CDR3 runs to 13 residues. CDR3 amino acids: CASSRQVNYGYTF. The CDR3 DNA is TGTGCCAGCAGCAGGCAGGTTAACTATGGTTACACCTTC.

This clonotype was detected once. The chain combines TRBV3-1 with TRBJ2-2, with D unresolved. Looked up from germline, CDR1 is LGHDT and CDR2 is YNNKEL (reference sequence). V was clipped by 1 base and J by 6 bases, with 9 bases between them. The CDR3 totals 14 residues. The CDR3 protein is CASSQVGEAGELFF. As DNA, the CDR3 is TGTGCCAGCAGCCAAGTCGGCGAGGCCGGGGAGCTGTTTTTT.

CDR3 sequence: CASTRSRQGAIGYTF. The CDR3 DNA follows: TGCGCCAGCACCCGGAGCCGACAGGGGGCAATTGGCTACACCTTC. The V call is TRBV5-1, the J call TRBJ1-2, with 10 nucleotides matching TRBD1. With 6 bases clipped from V and 7 bases from J, the junction kept 12 bases outside the gene matches. Germline V gives CDR1 SGHRS, CDR2 YFSETQ. This CDR3 has 15 amino acids.

J is TRBJ2-2 and V is TRBV12-5; D is unresolved. This CDR3 has 13 amino acids. Trimming cost V 3 bases and J 4 bases, with 6 bases left between them. The germline CDR1 and CDR2 sequences are LGHNT and FRNRAP. DNA of the CDR3: TGTGCTAGTGGTTTAGGTGTCACCGGGGAGCTGTTTTTT. Its translation is CASGLGVTGELFF.

The gene calls are TRBV5-1 and TRBJ1-6; D is perhaps TRBD1 (6 bases). Germline V CDR1 and CDR2: SGHRS, YFSETQ. V was clipped by 4 bases and J by 0 bases, with 14 bases between them. This CDR3 spans 17 amino acids. The DNA for the CDR3 is TGCGCCAGCAGCAGGGGGACATCGAGCTCCTATAATTCACCCCTCCACTTT. This gives the protein CASSRGTSSSYNSPLHF.

The chain employs TRBV14 and TRBJ2-7; the match to TRBD1 covers 7 bases. CDR3 size: 17 residues. The germline gives CDR1 SGHDN, CDR2 FVKESK. Trimming at V came to 0 bases and at J to 2 bases, leaving 10 bases not matched to a gene. The CDR3 protein is CASSQERGRDRTYEQYF. The CDR3 DNA reads as TGTGCCAGCAGCCAAGAAAGGGGCCGGGACAGAACCTACGAGCAGTACTTC.

J is TRBJ2-1 and V is TRBV27; 9 nucleotides agree with TRBD1. The CDR3 covers 17 residues. Germline CDR1 and CDR2: MNHEY and SMNVEV (reference sequence). V shed 2 bases and J 10 bases; nucleotides not matched to a gene: 15. This CDR3 reads CASSLGSGTGRQWEQFF. Here the CDR3 DNA reads TGTGCCAGCAGTTTAGGCTCCGGGACAGGGAGACAATGGGAGCAGTTCTTC.

This clonotype was recorded a few times. This chain uses TRBV20-1 with TRBJ1-2; D is perhaps TRBD1 (5 bases). Trimming removed 1 base from V and 7 bases from J, with 7 bases in between. The CDR3 is 11 residues long. Germline CDR1 is DFQATT and CDR2 is SNEGSKA (reference sequence). In DNA, the CDR3 is TGCAGTGCTAGAGCAACAGGTGGCTACACCTTC. The encoded protein is CSARATGGYTF.

This rearrangement joins TRBV20-1 to TRBJ2-1; 13 bases are a match to TRBD2. The CDR3 contains 19 residues. V lost 5 bases, J lost 8 bases, and 21 bases stayed unmatched. The germline V gene encodes CDR1 DFQATT and CDR2 SNEGSKA (reference sequence). The CDR3 reads CSAETGTSGTGGRGDEQFF. The CDR3 DNA sequence: TGCAGTGCTGAGACCGGGACTAGCGGGACTGGAGGACGGGGCGATGAGCAGTTCTTC.

The gene calls are TRBV29-1 and TRBJ2-1; weak D call: TRBD1 (6 bases). Germline V lookup: CDR1 SQVTM, CDR2 ANQGSEA. Trimming took 7 bases from V and 10 from J, leaving 20 bases between them. The CDR3 runs 13 residues. DNA of the CDR3: TGCAGCGCCCGGACAGTCCTCGGAGCCGAGCAGTTCTTC. Translating it yields CSARTVLGAEQFF.

The gene calls are TRBV3-1 and TRBJ2-3; D is perhaps TRBD2 (6 bases). The CDR3 loop spans 14 amino acids. The V gene lost 7 bases and the J gene lost 1 base, with 12 bases spanning the gap. The germline V gene encodes CDR1 LGHDT and CDR2 YNNKEL (reference sequence). This chain's CDR3 is CASTRGSGTDTQYF. The CDR3 bases are TGTGCCAGCACCCGGGGGAGCGGCACAGATACGCAGTATTTT.

The chain combines TRBV6-5 with TRBJ1-2; 8 positions agree with TRBD1. Germline V lookup: CDR1 MNHEY, CDR2 SVGAGI. The J segment lost 0 bases and the V segment lost 6 bases, leaving 9 bases of the junction unmatched. This CDR3 has 16 residues. CDR3 loop: CASSPGGRGSNYGYTF. The CDR3 DNA reads TGTGCCAGCAGCCCAGGGGGCAGGGGATCTAACTATGGCTACACCTTC.

This clonotype was seen repeatedly, ten times or more. V and J are TRBV11-3 and TRBJ2-3; a weak D match, TRBD2 (5 bases). This CDR3 is 14 amino acids long. Germline-derived CDR1 and CDR2 are SGHNT and YENEEA. Trimming cost V 5 bases and J 0 bases, with 9 bases left between them. CDR3 sequence: CASSLTTSTDTQYF. The CDR3 nucleotides read TGTGCCAGCAGCCTGACTACTAGCACAGATACGCAGTATTTT.

This chain joins TRBV7-2 and TRBJ2-6; unclear D gene. V lost 1 base to trimming and J lost 4 bases, with 5 bases between them. CDR1 is SGHTA, CDR2 FQGNSA, per germline. The length of the CDR3 is 14 residues. As DNA, the CDR3 is TGTGCCAGCAGCTTAGAGACAGGGGCCAACGTCCTGACTTTC. Translating gives CASSLETGANVLTF.

The chain couples TRBV5-8 to TRBJ1-1; no firm D call. There are 14 residues in the CDR3. The germline CDR1 and CDR2 sequences are SGHTS and YDEGEE. Trimming took 5 bases from V and 3 from J, leaving 14 bases between them. CDR3 protein: CASRGRGRYTEAFF. As DNA, the CDR3 is TGTGCCAGCAGAGGACGGGGTAGGTACACTGAAGCTTTCTTT.

The chain links TRBV3-1 to TRBJ2-7, with TRBD1 identical over 8 bases. The CDR3 is 11 amino acids. Germline V lookup: CDR1 LGHDT, CDR2 YNNKEL (reference sequence). With 3 bases clipped from V and 12 bases from J, the junction kept 4 bases outside the gene matches. As DNA, the CDR3 is TGTGCCAGCAGCCAGGGACAGGAAGGGTACTTC. Translated: CASSQGQEGYF.

The V and J genes are TRBV5-1 and TRBJ2-2, with D possibly being TRBD2 (5 bases). V lost 0 bases and J 4 bases, leaving 13 bases between the germline ends. The CDR3 has 16 amino acids. In germline, CDR1 is SGHRS, CDR2 YFSETQ. CDR3 sequence: CASSLAASRGTGELFF. CDR3 DNA sequence: TGCGCCAGCAGCTTGGCGGCCAGCCGGGGCACCGGGGAGCTGTTTTTT.

This clonotype has just a few counts. This rearrangement joins TRBV10-3 to TRBJ2-2; D uncertain. The germline V gene has CDR1 ENHRY and CDR2 SYGVKD. The V and J ends lost 4 bases and 0 bases respectively, with 6 bases between them. The CDR3 is 14 amino acids. The CDR3: CAISGQTNTGELFF. The CDR3 DNA sequence: TGTGCCATCAGTGGACAAACGAACACCGGGGAGCTGTTTTTT.